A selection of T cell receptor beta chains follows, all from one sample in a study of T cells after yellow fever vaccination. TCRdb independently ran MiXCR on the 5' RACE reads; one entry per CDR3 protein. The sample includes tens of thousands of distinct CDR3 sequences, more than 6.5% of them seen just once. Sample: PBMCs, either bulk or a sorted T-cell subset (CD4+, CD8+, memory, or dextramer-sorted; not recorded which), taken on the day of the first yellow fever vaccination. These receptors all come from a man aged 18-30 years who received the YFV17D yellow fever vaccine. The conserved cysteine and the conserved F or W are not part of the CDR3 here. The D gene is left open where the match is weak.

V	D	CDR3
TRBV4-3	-	ASSQDLQRGTDTQY
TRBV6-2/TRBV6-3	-	ASTSRDSNQPQH
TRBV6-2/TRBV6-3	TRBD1	ASGRGQDAQTQY
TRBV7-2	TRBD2	ASSPMAGVKKY
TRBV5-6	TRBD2	ASSWTSGDRDTQY
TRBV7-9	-	ASSSTQGYTQY
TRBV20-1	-	SATTGGRNEKLF
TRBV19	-	ASRNPLWNEQY
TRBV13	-	ASRGLLLPTGELF
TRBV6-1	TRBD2	ASSEAIGSGEETQY
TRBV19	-	ASSISGSQPQH
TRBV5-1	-	ASSFVSYNEQF
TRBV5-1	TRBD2	ASSLTSGLAVNEQF
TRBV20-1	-	SARDPAGGRSPLH
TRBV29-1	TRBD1	SVTRQGNTEAF
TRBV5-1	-	ASSFRVQETQY
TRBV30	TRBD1	AWYRGRVNTEAF
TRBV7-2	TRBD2	ASSLRLAGVYEQY
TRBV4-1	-	ASSQDPGGTNYGYT
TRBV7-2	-	ASSSPPGTFTDTQY
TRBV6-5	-	ASSFTPQGSGANVLT
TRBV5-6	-	ASSLGHNYEQY
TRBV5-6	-	ASSLFGMSSYNSPLH
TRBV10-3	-	AAWGEGRTGELF
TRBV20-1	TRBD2	SAGRGGAGEQY
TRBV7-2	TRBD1	ASRYPGQGDYGYT
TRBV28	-	ASSFQNTEAF
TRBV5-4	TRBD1	ASTPPPGQGGNTIY
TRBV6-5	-	AGWTAHYGYT
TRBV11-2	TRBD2	ASSLKRGARLSSYNEQF
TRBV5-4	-	ASSSTANTEAF
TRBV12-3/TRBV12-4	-	ASRGLTSTDTQY
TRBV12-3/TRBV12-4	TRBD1	ASSTGGAYSYGYT
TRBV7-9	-	ASSFVGSRGTQY
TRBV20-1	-	SARDSSPVGYRYREQF
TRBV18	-	ASSQAANTGELF
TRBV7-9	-	ASSRRQDIYEQY
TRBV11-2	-	ASSNTREGTQY
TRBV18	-	ASSPSGRGEQF
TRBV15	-	ATRPGLLGQEQY
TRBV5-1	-	ASSLKVPQAF
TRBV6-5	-	ASSYGASSQYEQY
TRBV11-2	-	ASSLGVTEHNEKLF
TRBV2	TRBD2	ASRSTSGGYEQY
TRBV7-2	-	ASSLDLGRGTEAF
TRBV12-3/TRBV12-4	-	ASSKRVPADIEAF
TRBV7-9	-	ASSRNRGYT
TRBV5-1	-	ASSGSSYNSPLH
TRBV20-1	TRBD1	SAKTGGEGEKLF
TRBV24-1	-	ATSDDNNQPQH
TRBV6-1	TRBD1	ASSRGQVSGNTIY
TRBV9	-	ASSVGAGAYTGELF
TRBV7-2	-	ASSLFGRLYYNEQF
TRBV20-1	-	SATTISGATEAF
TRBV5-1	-	ASSLNGENIQY
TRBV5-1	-	ASSDALRTIATNEKLF
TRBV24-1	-	ATFSQGIRSYNEQF